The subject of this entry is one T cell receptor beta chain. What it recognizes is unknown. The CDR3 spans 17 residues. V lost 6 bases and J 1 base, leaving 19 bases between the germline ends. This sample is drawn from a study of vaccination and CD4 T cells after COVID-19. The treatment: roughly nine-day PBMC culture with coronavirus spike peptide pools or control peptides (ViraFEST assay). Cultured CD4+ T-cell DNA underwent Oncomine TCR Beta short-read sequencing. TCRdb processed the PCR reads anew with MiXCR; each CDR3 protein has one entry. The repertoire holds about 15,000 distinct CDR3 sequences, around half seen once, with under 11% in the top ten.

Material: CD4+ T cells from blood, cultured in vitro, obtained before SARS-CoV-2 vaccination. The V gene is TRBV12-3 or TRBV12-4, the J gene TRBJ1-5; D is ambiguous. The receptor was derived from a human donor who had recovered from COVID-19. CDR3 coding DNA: TGTGCCAGCAGCCACGGGAGGGCCGGTTGGAGCAATCAGCCCCAGCATTTT. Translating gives CASSHGRAGWSNQPQHF.